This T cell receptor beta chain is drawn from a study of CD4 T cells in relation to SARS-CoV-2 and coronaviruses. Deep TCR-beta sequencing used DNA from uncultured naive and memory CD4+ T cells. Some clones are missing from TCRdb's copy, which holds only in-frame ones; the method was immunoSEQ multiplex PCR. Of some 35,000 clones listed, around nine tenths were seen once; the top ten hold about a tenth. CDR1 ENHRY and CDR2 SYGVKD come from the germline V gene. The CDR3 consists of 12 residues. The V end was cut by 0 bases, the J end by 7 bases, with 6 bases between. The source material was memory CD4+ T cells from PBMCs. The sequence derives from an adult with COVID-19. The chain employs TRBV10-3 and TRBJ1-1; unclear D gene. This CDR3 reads CAISESYSEAFF. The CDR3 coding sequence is TGTGCCATCAGTGAGTCATATAGTGAAGCTTTCTTT.